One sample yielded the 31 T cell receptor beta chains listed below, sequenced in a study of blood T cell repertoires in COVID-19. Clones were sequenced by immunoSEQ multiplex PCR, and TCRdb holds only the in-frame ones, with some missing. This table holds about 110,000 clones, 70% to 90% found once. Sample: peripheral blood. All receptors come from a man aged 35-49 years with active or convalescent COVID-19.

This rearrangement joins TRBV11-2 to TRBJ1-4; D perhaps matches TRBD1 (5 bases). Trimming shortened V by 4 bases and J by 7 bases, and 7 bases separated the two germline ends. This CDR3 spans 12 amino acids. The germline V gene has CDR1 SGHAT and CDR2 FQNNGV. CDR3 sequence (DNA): TGTGCCAGCAGCTCTACAGGTGAAAAACTGTTTTTT. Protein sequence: CASSSTGEKLFF.

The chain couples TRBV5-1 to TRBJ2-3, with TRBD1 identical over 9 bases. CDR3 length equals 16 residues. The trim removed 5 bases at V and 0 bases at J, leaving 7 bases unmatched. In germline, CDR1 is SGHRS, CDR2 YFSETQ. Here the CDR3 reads CASRITGGASTDTQYF. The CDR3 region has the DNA TGCGCCAGCAGGATCACAGGGGGCGCAAGCACAGATACGCAGTATTTT.

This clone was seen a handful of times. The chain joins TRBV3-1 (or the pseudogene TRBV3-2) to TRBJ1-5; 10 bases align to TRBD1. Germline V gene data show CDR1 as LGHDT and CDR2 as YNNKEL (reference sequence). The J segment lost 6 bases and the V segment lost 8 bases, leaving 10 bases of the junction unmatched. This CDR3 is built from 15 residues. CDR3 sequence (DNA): TGTGCCAGCGGTACGACAGGGGGCTGGGGTCAGCCCCAGCATTTT. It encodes CASGTTGGWGQPQHF.

DNA for the CDR3: TGTGCCAGTGCGACGTCTAGCGGGAAATACGAGCAGTACTTC. This codes for CASATSSGKYEQYF. The chain employs TRBV19 and TRBJ2-7; TRBD2 aligns across 9 bases. J was trimmed by 4 bases and V by 8 bases; bases with no gene match: 9. This CDR3 region has 14 residues. Germline CDR1 LNHDA, CDR2 SQIVND (reference sequence).

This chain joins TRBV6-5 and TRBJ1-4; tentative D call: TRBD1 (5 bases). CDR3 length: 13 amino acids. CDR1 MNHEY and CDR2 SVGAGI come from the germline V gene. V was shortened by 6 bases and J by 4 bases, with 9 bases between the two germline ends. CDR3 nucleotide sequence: TGTGCCAGCAGGGGACTGATTAATGAAAAACTGTTTTTT. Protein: CASRGLINEKLFF.

The CDR3 bases are TGTGCCAGCGGGGGGGACTCCTACAATGAGCAGTTCTTC. Encoded protein: CASGGDSYNEQFF. The chain employs TRBV28 and TRBJ2-1; TRBD2 aligns across 7 bases. J lost 0 bases, V lost 8 bases, and 1 base had no gene match. Germline values: CDR1 MDHEN, CDR2 SYDVKM. The CDR3 has 13 residues.

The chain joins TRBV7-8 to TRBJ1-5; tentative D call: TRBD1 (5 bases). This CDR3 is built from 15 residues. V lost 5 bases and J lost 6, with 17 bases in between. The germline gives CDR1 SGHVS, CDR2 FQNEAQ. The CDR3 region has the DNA TGTGCCAGCAGCGAGAGGGACCTCGGGGGTCAGCCCCAGCATTTT. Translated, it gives CASSERDLGGQPQHF. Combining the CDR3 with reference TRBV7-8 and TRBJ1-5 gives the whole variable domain GAGVSQSPRYKVAKRGQDVALRCDPISGHVSLFWYQQALGQGPEFLTYFQNEAQLDKSGLPSDRFFAERPEGSVSTLKIQRTQQEDSAVYLCASSERDLGGQPQHFGDGTRLSIL.

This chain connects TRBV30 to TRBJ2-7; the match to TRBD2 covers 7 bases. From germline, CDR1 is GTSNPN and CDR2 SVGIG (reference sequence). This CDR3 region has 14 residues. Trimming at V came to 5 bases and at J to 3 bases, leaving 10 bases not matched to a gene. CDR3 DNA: TGTGCCTGGGGGGGGAGGGCCCCGATCTACGAGCAGTACTTC. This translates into CAWGGRAPIYEQYF. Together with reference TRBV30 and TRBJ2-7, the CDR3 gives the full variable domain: SQTIHQWPATLVQPVGSPLSLECTVEGTSNPNLYWYRQAAGRGLQLLFYSVGIGQISSEVPQNLSASRPQDRQFILSSKKLLLSDSGFYLCAWGGRAPIYEQYFGPGTRLTVT.

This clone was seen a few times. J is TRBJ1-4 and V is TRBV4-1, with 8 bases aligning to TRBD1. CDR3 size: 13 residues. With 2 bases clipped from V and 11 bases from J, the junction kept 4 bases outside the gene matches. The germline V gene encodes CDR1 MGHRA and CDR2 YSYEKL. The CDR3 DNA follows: TGCGCCAGCAGCCAACTTCCAGGGGGCAAACTGTTTTTT. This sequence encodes CASSQLPGGKLFF.

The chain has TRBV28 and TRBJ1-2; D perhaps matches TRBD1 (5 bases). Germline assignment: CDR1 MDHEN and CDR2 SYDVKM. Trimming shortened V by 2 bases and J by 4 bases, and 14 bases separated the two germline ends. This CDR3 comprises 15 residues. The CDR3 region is CASSLTRELGYGYTF. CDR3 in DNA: TGTGCCAGCAGTTTAACCAGGGAACTTGGCTATGGCTACACCTTC.

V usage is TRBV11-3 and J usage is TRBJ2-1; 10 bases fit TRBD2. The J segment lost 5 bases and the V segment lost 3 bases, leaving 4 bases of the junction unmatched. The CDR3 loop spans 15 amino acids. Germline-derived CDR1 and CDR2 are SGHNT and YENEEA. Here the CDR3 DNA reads TGTGCCAGCAGCTTGGGAGCGGGAGGGAACAATGAGCAGTTCTTC. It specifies CASSLGAGGNNEQFF.

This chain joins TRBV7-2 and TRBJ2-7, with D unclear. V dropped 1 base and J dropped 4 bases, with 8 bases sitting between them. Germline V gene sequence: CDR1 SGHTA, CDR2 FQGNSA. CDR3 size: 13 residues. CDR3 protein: CASSLVPLYEQYF. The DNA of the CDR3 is TGTGCCAGCAGCTTAGTCCCCCTATACGAGCAGTACTTC.

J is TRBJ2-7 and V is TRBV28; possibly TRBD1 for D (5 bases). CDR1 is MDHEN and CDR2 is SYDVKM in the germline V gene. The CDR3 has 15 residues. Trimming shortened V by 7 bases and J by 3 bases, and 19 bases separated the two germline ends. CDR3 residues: CASTSTPSTVYEQYF. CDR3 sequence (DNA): TGTGCCAGCACCAGCACGCCCTCGACAGTCTACGAGCAGTACTTC. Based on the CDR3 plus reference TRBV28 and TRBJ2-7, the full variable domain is DVKVTQSSRYLVKRTGEKVFLECVQDMDHENMFWYRQDPGLGLRLIYFSYDVKMKEKGDIPEGYSVSREKKERFSLILESASTNQTSMYLCASTSTPSTVYEQYFGPGTRLTVT.

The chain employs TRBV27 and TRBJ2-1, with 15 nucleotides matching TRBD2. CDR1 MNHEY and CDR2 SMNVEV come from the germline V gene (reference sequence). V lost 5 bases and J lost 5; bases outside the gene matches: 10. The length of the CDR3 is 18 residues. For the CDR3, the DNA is TGTGCCAGCAGTCCGGGGACTAGCGGGAGGTATTCCAACAATGAGCAGTTCTTC. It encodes CASSPGTSGRYSNNEQFF.

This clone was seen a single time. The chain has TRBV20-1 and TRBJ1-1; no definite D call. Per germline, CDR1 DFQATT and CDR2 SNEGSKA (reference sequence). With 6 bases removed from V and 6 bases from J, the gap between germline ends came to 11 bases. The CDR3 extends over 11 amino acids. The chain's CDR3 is CSALNYPEAFF. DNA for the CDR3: TGCAGTGCCTTAAACTATCCTGAAGCTTTCTTT.

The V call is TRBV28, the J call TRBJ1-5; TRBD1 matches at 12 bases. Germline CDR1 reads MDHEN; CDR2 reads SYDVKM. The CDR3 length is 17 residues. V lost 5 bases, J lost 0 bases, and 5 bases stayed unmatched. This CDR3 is CASSVVGQGASNQPQHF. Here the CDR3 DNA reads TGTGCCAGCAGTGTGGTGGGACAGGGGGCTAGCAATCAGCCCCAGCATTTT.

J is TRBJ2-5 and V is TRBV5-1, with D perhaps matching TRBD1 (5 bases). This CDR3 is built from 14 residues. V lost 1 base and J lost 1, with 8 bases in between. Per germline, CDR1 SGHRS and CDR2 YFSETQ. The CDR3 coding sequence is TGCGCCAGCAGCTTGAGGCAGGGCCAAGAGACCCAGTACTTC. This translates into CASSLRQGQETQYF.

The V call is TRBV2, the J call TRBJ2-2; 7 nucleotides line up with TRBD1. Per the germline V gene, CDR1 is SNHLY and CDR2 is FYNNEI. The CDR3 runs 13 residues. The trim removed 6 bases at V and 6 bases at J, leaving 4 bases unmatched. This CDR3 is CASRKGAAGELFF. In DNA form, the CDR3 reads TGTGCCAGCAGGAAGGGGGCCGCCGGGGAGCTGTTTTTT.

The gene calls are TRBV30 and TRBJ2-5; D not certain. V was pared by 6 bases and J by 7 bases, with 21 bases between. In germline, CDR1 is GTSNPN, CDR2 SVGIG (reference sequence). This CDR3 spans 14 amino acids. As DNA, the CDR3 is TGTGCCTGTGACCGGTTGGCAGCCGGCGGGACCCAGTACTTC. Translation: CACDRLAAGGTQYF.

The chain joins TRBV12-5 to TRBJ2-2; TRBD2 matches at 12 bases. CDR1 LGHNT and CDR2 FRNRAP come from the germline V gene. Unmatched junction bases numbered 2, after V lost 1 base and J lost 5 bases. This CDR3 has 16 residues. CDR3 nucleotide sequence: TGTGCTAGTGGTTTGGCGGGGACTAGCGGGACCGGGGAGCTGTTTTTT. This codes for CASGLAGTSGTGELFF.

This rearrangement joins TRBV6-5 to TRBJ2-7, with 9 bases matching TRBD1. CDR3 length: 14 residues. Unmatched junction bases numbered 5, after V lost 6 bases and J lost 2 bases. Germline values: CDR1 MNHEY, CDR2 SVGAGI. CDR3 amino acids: CASSQGQGTYEQYF. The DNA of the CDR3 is TGTGCCAGCAGCCAGGGACAGGGTACCTACGAGCAGTACTTC.

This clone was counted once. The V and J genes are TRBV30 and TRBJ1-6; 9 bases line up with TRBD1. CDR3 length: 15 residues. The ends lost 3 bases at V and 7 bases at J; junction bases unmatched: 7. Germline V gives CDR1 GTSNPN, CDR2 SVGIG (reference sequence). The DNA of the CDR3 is TGTGCCTGGAGAGGACAGGGGCTAACCAATTCACCCCTCCACTTT. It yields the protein CAWRGQGLTNSPLHF. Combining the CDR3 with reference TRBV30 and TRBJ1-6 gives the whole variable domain SQTIHQWPATLVQPVGSPLSLECTVEGTSNPNLYWYRQAAGRGLQLLFYSVGIGQISSEVPQNLSASRPQDRQFILSSKKLLLSDSGFYLCAWRGQGLTNSPLHFGNGTRLTVT.

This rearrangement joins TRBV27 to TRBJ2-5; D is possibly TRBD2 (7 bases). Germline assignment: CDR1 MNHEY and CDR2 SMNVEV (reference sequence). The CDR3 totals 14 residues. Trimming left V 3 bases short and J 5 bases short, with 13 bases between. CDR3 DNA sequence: TGTGCCAGCAGTTTCGCGGGGGCGCGGGAGACCCAGTACTTC. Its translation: CASSFAGARETQYF.

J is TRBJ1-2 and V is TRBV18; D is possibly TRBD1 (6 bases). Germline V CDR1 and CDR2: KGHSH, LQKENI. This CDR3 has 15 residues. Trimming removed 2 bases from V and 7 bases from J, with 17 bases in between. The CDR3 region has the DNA TGTGCCAGCTCACCAGTCAGACAGGCCATGGGTGGCTACACCTTC. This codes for CASSPVRQAMGGYTF.

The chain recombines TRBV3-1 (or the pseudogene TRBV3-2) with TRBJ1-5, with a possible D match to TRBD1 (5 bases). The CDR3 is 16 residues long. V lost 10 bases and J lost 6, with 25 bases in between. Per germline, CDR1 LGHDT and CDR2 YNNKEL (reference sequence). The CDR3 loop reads CAIRATVRLGAQPQHF. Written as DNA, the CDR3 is TGTGCCATCCGGGCGACAGTCAGGCTTGGTGCTCAGCCCCAGCATTTT.

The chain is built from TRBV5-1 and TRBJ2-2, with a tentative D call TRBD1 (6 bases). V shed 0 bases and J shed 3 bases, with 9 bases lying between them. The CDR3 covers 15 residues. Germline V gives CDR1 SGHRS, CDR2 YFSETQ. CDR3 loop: CASSLGGLDTGELFF. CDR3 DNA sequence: TGCGCCAGCAGCTTGGGGGGGCTGGACACCGGGGAGCTGTTTTTT. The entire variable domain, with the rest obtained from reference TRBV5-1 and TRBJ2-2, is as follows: KAGVTQTPRYLIKTRGQQVTLSCSPISGHRSVSWYQQTPGQGLQFLFEYFSETQRNKGNFPGRFSGRQFSNSRSEMNVSTLELGDSALYLCASSLGGLDTGELFFGEGSRLTVL.

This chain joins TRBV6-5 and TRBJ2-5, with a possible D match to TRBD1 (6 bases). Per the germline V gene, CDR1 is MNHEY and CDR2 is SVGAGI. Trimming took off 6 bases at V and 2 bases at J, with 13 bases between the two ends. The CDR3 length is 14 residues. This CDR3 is CASSRFGQQETQYF. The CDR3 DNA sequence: TGTGCCAGCAGCCGATTCGGACAGCAAGAGACCCAGTACTTC.

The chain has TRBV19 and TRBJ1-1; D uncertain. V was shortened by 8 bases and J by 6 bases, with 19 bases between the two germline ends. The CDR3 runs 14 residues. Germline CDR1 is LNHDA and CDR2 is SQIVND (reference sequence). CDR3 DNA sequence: TGTGCCAGTCGGAGGGAGGGATTGGGATCTGAAGCTTTCTTT. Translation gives CASRREGLGSEAFF.

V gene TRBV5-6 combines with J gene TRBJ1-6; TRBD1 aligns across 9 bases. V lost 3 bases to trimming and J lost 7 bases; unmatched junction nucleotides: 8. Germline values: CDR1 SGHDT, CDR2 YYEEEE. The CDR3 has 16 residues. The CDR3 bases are TGTGCCAGCAGCTCGGTGGGACAGGGTAGGAATTCACCCCTCCACTTT. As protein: CASSSVGQGRNSPLHF.

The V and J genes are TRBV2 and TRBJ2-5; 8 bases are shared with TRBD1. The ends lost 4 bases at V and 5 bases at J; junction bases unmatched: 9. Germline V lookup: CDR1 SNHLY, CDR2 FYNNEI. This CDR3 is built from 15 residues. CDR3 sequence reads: CASSAPRGTGETQYF. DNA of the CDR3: TGTGCCAGCAGTGCCCCCCGGGGGACAGGCGAGACCCAGTACTTC.

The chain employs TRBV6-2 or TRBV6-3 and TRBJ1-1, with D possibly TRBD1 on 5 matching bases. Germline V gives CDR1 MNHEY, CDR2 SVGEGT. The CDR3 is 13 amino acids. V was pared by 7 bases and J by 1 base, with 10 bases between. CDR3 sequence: CASNPTANTEAFF. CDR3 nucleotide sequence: TGTGCCAGCAACCCGACAGCGAACACTGAAGCTTTCTTT.